A single T cell receptor (beta chain) is shown here with its context. The antigen this receptor binds is unknown. Other nucleotide sequences in the sample specify the same CDR3. This sample is part of a study of cytomegalovirus exposure and HLA in healthy donors (dated by TCRdb to about 2017). Regarding the study in general: An earlier analysis of several hundred of the donors reported about 280 Gb of sequence data and 117 million unique TCR beta sequences obtained from about 179 million T cells. An early release that covered roughly 600 HLA-typed donors contained around 330 gigabases of sequencing data and around 85 million unique TCR sequences. The genetic ancestry cluster associated with self-reported Caucasian donors included approximately 85% of the roughly 390 genotyped donors. The study aimed to test whether cataloging public T cell receptors could reveal signatures of past pathogen exposure. Using immunosequencing, the study profiled T cell repertoires from 666 subjects and related those repertoires to cytomegalovirus serostatus. Along with the roughly 700-subject first cohort, a separate validation cohort of roughly 110 different subjects was used. To predict cytomegalovirus infection status, the study combined high-throughput TCR immunosequencing, statistical association of individual TCRs with disease status, and machine learning. A later analysis re-analyzed previously published TCR beta repertoires from roughly 600 donors and added high-resolution HLA genotyping to study TCR occurrence patterns. Rather than using new phenotypic data, the later analysis identified candidate immune exposures from TCR beta sequences and from how often those sequences occurred across donors. In an earlier analysis of roughly 580 of the donors, high-throughput TCR beta sequencing was used to judge whether each TCR beta V gene segment behaved as functional or pseudogenic. Donor age, sex, ethnicity and CMV serostatus were compiled alongside the repertoire data. A later genetic analysis took genome-wide SNP genotypes for 398 of the 666 donors and used that subset as a discovery cohort. Every discovery cohort repertoire had been produced on one sequencing platform. Both class I and class II loci were covered by HLA typing, at four-digit resolution. Typing coverage varied by locus: roughly 620-630 donors for A, B, C, DRB1 and DQB1; 500 to 550 for DQA1; over 600 for DPA1; approximately 470 for DPB1. About five DR-DQ haplotypes were handled as single units for association and clustering because linkage in the cohort was strong. Among about 410 genotyped donors of the cohort, an average of approximately 200,000 unique TCR beta nucleotide sequences was sequenced per donor, of which about 18% were non-productive.

Results and caveats for the whole study, not just this receptor: A later analysis associated about 16,000 TCR beta sequences with specific HLA alleles at a false discovery rate of 0.05. When HLA alleles, especially DR and DQ, strongly co-occurred, TCR associations were difficult to assign to individual alleles. Sequencing depth was assumed to be roughly uniform across donors in the presence/absence analyses, though that assumption may not hold. In a later genetic analysis, fewer N-insertions in productive TCRs were reported among donors in an Asian-associated ancestry cluster than the roughly 640-donor mean. In a later analysis, HLA-associated TCR beta chains were found to be more clonally expanded and to have lower generation probabilities than equally common non-associated chains. Because HLA typing was missing for some donors at each locus, association tests included only the typed subset. Most TCR sequences were seen in very few donors, while some public TCRs were found in many individuals. Cytomegalovirus status was reported to be diagnosed by the classifier with high specificity and sensitivity in both the original and validation cohorts. Because counts were too low, around 17 rarely observed V segments, including chromosome 9 orphons, were left out of the earlier analysis of about 500 of the donors. Several of the top co-occurrence clusters appeared to be linked to parvovirus B19, influenza, CMV and Epstein-Barr virus, according to a later analysis. A further reported finding was that TCR beta sequences accurately predicted the HLA-A and HLA-B alleles for most subjects in the first cohort. Linkage disequilibrium might explain the correlated functional status among segregating V segments, but an unknown experimental factor could not be excluded. According to a later analysis, most CMV-associated TCR beta chains appeared to be HLA-restricted, and the HLA associations seemed to be driven largely by CMV exposure. Some IMGT-functional V segments, including TRBV6-2 and TRBV6-3, could not be told apart with the 87-base-pair reads, so those segments were excluded. In the study, some 160 TCR beta chains were listed as associated with cytomegalovirus. Immune exposure information for the cohort was limited to CMV serostatus. It was suggested by the authors that the approach could potentially be generalized to other disease states and immunological phenotypes. Only TCR beta chains were sequenced in this cohort, and the absence of alpha or paired-chain data limited detectable features. The sequencing pipeline was judged likely to have produced a cluster of highly shared sequence variants as a technical artifact. In a later analysis, TCR association rates were found to vary across HLA loci, with the most associated TCRs seen for DRB1 alleles and the fewest for HLA-C alleles. In vitro tests confirmed that a few of the cytomegalovirus-associated TCR beta chains recognize cytomegalovirus antigens. In an earlier analysis of some 500 of the donors, most TCR beta V segments were observed in productive rearrangements about 87% or about 30% of the time, broadly matching IMGT annotations. V-gene and J-gene trimming of TCR beta chains was associated with a missense DCLRE1C variant in a later genetic analysis, and the association was replicated in an independent cohort.

The cohort was made up of approximately 700 healthy bone marrow donors. Cohort members were all nominally healthy when sampled, although unrecorded immune exposures were likely present. The donor was CMV seropositive and was included in the group of some 290 seropositive cohort members. A peripheral blood sample was provided by each donor, and peripheral blood mononuclear cells were used for TCR beta sequencing. Genomic DNA was extracted from the blood cell samples with the Qiagen DNeasy Blood Extraction Kit. V is shortened by 2 bases, J by 8 bases, and the region joining them spans 18 bases. Including cysteine and phenylalanine, the CDR3 has 15 amino acids. The kept DNA is CDR3 alone, 45 bases in frame from the first base. The germline V gene (reference sequence) supplies CDR1 MNHEY and CDR2 SMNVEV. The library was produced with the immunoSEQ multiplex PCR assay. For the multiplex PCR, a mixture combining 60 forward primers for TCR Vbeta segments and 13 reverse primers for TCR Jbeta segments was used. The CDR3 region of rearranged TCR beta genes was amplified from genomic DNA by a multiplex PCR assay. The Illumina HiSeq System was used to sequence the amplified TCR beta libraries as 87-base-pair reads. Per the original workflow: A later analysis counted some 74 million unique TCR beta chains across the 500 to 850 repertoires, and 10 million to 11 million of these chains were shared by at least two donors. To remove PCR and sequencing errors, raw reads were error-corrected and collapsed into unique sequences using a nearest-neighbor algorithm that merged closely related sequences. V, D and J gene segments were assigned by aligning CDR3 sequences to IMGT reference sequences. For a sequence to be retained, a match of at least six nucleotides to both a V gene segment and a J gene segment was required. A rearrangement counted as productive if the CDR3 had no stop codons and remained in frame with V and J, and every other rearrangement counted as non-productive. CDR3 was defined according to IMGT convention as the region running from the second conserved V-encoded cysteine to the conserved J-encoded phenylalanine. Sequences without an unambiguous match to a single V gene segment were excluded from the earlier analysis of over 500 of the donors. An earlier analysis of 500 to 600 of the donors classified V segments as functional when productive rearrangements were above 56.7% and as segregating when the standard deviation between donors was above 5%. A statistical classification framework was built to diagnose cytomegalovirus status from the catalog of TCR beta chain sequences. In a later analysis, V and J genes were assigned by comparing TCR nucleotide sequences against IMGT/GENE-DB human TR gene sequences. In a later analysis, CDR3 sequences and most-parsimonious VDJ recombination scenarios were assigned using the TCRdist pipeline. In a later analysis, each TCR beta chain was defined by its CDR3 amino acid sequence together with its V-gene family, and reads without a unique V-gene family were excluded. A later analysis removed several hundred highly shared, low-generation-probability nucleotide sequences to deal with suspected cross-contamination and a sequencing artifact. For each public chain, a later analysis derived a clonal expansion index from normalized ranks of inferred template counts within each repertoire. Generation probabilities in a later analysis came from a VDJ recombination model fitted to out-of-frame rearrangements, and those results were checked against IGoR. In a later analysis, TCR-TCR, TCR-HLA and TCR-CMV co-occurrence was scored with hypergeometric tests, and a repertoire-size bias correction was applied to TCR pairs. A later analysis estimated false discovery rates by permuting HLA or CMV assignments 20 times. A later analysis grouped co-occurring TCRs with DBSCAN, adding TCRdist sequence similarity when clustering within HLA-allele-positive subsets. For co-occurrence clustering, repertoires with fewer than 30,000 or more than 120,000 public chains were excluded, along with four or five repertoires with anomalous nucleotide sharing. The table was pulled from immuneACCESS by TCRdb, which kept in-frame rearrangements only. Such tables lose some clones; where checked, under half of the loss comes from unresolved V genes, and the rest has no known cause. V, J and clone size are those of that table, while D and trimming were read from the DNA. The sample table includes about 200,000 clones. The top ten clones comprise more than 0.95% of the sample.

This receptor was taken from a girl aged 2 to 10 in good health and CMV-seropositive. The sequenced sample was PBMCs. The V and J segments used are TRBV27 and TRBJ1-1; the D gene is perhaps TRBD1, from 5 matching bases. In nucleotide form, the sequence is TGTGCCAGCAGTTTAGAGCCTTCGACAGAGCACGAAGCTTTCTTT. This translates into CASSLEPSTEHEAFF.